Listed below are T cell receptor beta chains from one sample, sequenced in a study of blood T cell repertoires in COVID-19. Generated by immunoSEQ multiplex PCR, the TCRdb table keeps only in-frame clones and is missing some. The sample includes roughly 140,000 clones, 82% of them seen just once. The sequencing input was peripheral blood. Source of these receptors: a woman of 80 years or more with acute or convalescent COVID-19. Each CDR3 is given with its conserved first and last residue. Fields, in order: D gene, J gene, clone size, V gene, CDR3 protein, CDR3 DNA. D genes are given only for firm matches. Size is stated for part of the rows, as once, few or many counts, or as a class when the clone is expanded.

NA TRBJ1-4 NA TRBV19 CASSMGGSGEKLFF TGTGCCAGTAGTATGGGAGGTTCCGGGGAAAAACTGTTTTTT
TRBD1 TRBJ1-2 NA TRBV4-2 CASSQVGAGGDLSGYTF TGTGCCAGCAGCCAAGTTGGTGCAGGGGGCGACTTGAGTGGCTACACCTTC
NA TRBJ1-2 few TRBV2 CASSEGGQGIDGYTF TGTGCCAGCAGTGAAGGGGGCCAGGGGATAGATGGCTACACCTTC
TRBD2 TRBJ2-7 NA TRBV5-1 CASSSLAGASEQYF TGCGCCAGCAGCTCCCTAGCGGGAGCATCCGAGCAGTACTTC
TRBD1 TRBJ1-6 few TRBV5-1 CASSFGTVNNSPLHF TGCGCCAGCAGCTTTGGGACAGTAAATAATTCACCCCTCCACTTT
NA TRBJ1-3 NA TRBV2 CATQWNRALGGNTIYF TGTGCCACACAATGGAACAGGGCCTTAGGAGGAAACACCATATATTTT
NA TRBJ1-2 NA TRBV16 CASSQSGQSYGYTF TGTGCCAGCAGCCAATCCGGACAGTCCTATGGCTACACCTTC
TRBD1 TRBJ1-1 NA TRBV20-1 CSASGPGGTEAFF TGCAGTGCTAGTGGGCCAGGGGGCACTGAAGCTTTCTTT
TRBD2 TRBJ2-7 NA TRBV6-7 CASSYSGREVHYEQYF TGTGCCAGCAGTTACTCGGGGAGGGAGGTCCACTACGAGCAGTACTTC
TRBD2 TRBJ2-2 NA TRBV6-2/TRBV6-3 CASSRSGDQNTGELFF TGTGCCAGCAGTCGTAGCGGGGATCAAAACACCGGGGAGCTGTTTTTT
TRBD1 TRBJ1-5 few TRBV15 CATSSGDRMNQPQHF TGTGCCACCAGCAGCGGGGACAGAATGAATCAGCCCCAGCATTTT
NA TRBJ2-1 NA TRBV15 CATSRDLPSEQFF TGTGCCACCAGCAGAGATCTTCCTAGTGAGCAGTTCTTC
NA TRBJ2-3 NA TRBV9 CASSISGVATQYF TGTGCCAGCAGCATCTCGGGGGTTGCTACGCAGTATTTT
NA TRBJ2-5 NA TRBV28 CASSLNTYQETQYF TGTGCCAGCAGTCTCAACACGTACCAAGAGACCCAGTACTTC
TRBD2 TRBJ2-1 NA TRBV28 CASSQWTSGDNEQFF TGTGCCAGCAGTCAATGGACTAGCGGTGACAATGAGCAGTTCTTC